This passage covers 18 T cell receptor beta chains from one sample sequenced in a study of monozygotic twins with inflammatory bowel disease. After re-calling the 5' RACE reads, TCRdb lists one entry per CDR3 protein, DNA absent. In all, the sample yields about 41,000 distinct CDR3 sequences. Sample: blood. All receptors derive from a human donor with ulcerative colitis or Crohn's disease, or a healthy co-twin of an affected twin (not recorded which).

V and J are TRBV20-1 and TRBJ1-2. The CDR3 runs 12 residues. From germline, CDR1 is DFQATT and CDR2 SNEGSKA (reference sequence). The chain's CDR3 is CSARGDNYGYTF.

The V call is TRBV5-6, the J call TRBJ1-1; TCRdb's D gene call, TRBD1, goes unchecked for lack of DNA. CDR1 and CDR2 from the germline V gene are SGHDT and YYEEEE. The CDR3 is made up of 11 amino acids. The CDR3 loop reads CAREGGTEAFF.

The V gene is TRBV7-2, the J gene TRBJ2-7; without DNA, the TCRdb call of TRBD1 cannot be checked. The length of the CDR3 is 13 residues. Germline V CDR1 and CDR2: SGHTA, FQGNSA. CDR3 region: CASSSRDGYEQYF.

V gene TRBV12-3 or TRBV12-4 combines with J gene TRBJ2-4; TCRdb names TRBD1, which stays unverified in the absence of DNA. This CDR3 comprises 15 residues. The CDR3 reads CASSSGDGRRDIQYF.

This chain uses TRBV29-1 with TRBJ2-5. CDR3 length: 13 amino acids. The V gene's germline CDR1 is SQVTM and CDR2 ANQGSEA. The CDR3 reads CSVEEGWQETQYF.

V usage is TRBV19 and J usage is TRBJ1-5. CDR1 and CDR2 (germline): LNHDA, SQIVND (reference sequence). The CDR3 spans 12 residues. The CDR3 here is CASKGYDQPQHF.

This chain joins TRBV5-1 and TRBJ2-7. This CDR3 spans 14 amino acids. CDR1 is SGHRS, CDR2 YFSETQ, per germline. CDR3 sequence reads: CASSPDTRTYEQYF.

The chain combines TRBV25-1 with TRBJ1-2; TCRdb's D call, TRBD1, is unchecked because there is no DNA. The CDR3 is 12 amino acids. Germline CDR1 MGHDK, CDR2 SYGVNS. The CDR3: CASSDQGMRYTF.

The rearrangement links TRBV7-9 to TRBJ2-5; TCRdb indicates TRBD2, and absent DNA this call remains unverified. CDR3 length: 16 residues. Germline-derived CDR1 and CDR2 are SEHNR and FQNEAQ (reference sequence). The CDR3 sequence: CASSLARLAGQETQYF.

V usage is TRBV7-6 and J usage is TRBJ1-2; the TCRdb call, TRBD1, lacks DNA for checking. Germline CDR1 reads SGHVS; CDR2 reads FNYEAQ. This CDR3 spans 13 amino acids. CDR3 loop: CASSLLQGVGYTF.

The V gene is TRBV20-1, the J gene TRBJ1-6; the D gene TCRdb calls, TRBD1, cannot be checked with no DNA. Germline V gene data show CDR1 as DFQATT and CDR2 as SNEGSKA (reference sequence). CDR3 length: 15 amino acids. CDR3 protein: CSALEPGRTNSPLHF.

The chain employs TRBV12-3 or TRBV12-4 and TRBJ2-5; no DNA is available, so the TRBD2 call from TCRdb remains unchecked. The CDR3 runs 16 residues. The chain's CDR3 is CASSWRAGVGEETQYF.

The chain joins TRBV20-1 to TRBJ1-5; the TRBD1 assignment by TCRdb is unverifiable without DNA. Germline values: CDR1 DFQATT, CDR2 SNEGSKA (reference sequence). CDR3 size: 16 residues. CDR3: CSAKRSTGLSNQPQHF.

This rearrangement joins TRBV30 to TRBJ1-1; TCRdb's D gene call, TRBD1, goes unchecked for lack of DNA. CDR3 length equals 14 residues. Germline V gene sequence: CDR1 GTSNPN, CDR2 SVGIG (reference sequence). CDR3 loop: CAWRGDSLNTEAFF.

This sequence joins TRBV6-6 and TRBJ1-2; the TRBD1 assignment by TCRdb is unverifiable without DNA. The CDR3 is 14 amino acids. Germline CDR1 and CDR2: MNHNY and SVGAGI (reference sequence). Here the CDR3 reads CASSSQGGLKGYTF.

The chain couples TRBV28 to TRBJ1-1; the TCRdb D gene call, TRBD1, has no DNA to confirm it. Germline CDR1 reads MDHEN; CDR2 reads SYDVKM. This CDR3 spans 14 amino acids. The CDR3 here is CASSSHGGLEEAFF.

The V gene is TRBV12-3 or TRBV12-4, the J gene TRBJ2-1; no DNA is available, so the TRBD1 call from TCRdb remains unchecked. The CDR3 totals 14 residues. The chain's CDR3 is CASSLAGRGNEQFF.

This chain uses TRBV2 with TRBJ2-4; TCRdb returns TRBD1, unconfirmable since there is no DNA. The length of the CDR3 is 15 residues. CDR1 is SNHLY, CDR2 FYNNEI, per germline. The CDR3 here is CASSEAWDSANMQYF.